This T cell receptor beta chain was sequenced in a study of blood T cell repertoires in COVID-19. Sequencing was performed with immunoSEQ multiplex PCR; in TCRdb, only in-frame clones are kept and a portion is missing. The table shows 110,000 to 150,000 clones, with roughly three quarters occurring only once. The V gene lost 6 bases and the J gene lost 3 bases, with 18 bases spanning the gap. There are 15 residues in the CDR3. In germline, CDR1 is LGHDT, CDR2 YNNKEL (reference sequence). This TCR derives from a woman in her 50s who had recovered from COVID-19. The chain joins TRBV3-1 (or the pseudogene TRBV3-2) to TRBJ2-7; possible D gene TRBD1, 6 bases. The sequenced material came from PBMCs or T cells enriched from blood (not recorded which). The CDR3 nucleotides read TGTGCCAGCAGTCCAGTCAGGGGAGAGGTCTACGAGCAGTACTTC. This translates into CASSPVRGEVYEQYF.